The 9 T cell receptor beta chains given below trace back to one sample, sequenced in a study of response to subunit inactivated influenza vaccine. One entry per CDR3 protein, called by TCRdb with MiXCR from the RT-PCR reads. This table has 650,000 to 700,000 distinct CDR3 sequences, 15% to 17% appearing once. This sample comprised PBMCs from blood, obtained 11 to 12 days after vaccination. All receptors derive from a man aged 50 to 59 who received an inactivated influenza vaccine.

This rearrangement joins TRBV2 to TRBJ2-5; D assignment may be TRBD1 or TRBD2 (5 bases each). CDR1 is SNHLY and CDR2 is FYNNEI in the germline V gene. The CDR3 contains 13 residues. V was clipped by 3 bases and J by 3 bases, with 8 bases between them. As DNA, the CDR3 is TGTGCCAGCAGTGAGGGGACGGAAGAGACCCAGTACTTC. Protein product: CASSEGTEETQYF.

The chain couples TRBV11-1 to TRBJ2-5; 15 bases match TRBD2. Germline V gene sequence: CDR1 SGHAT, CDR2 FQDESV (reference sequence). V gave up 2 bases and J gave up 4 bases; unmatched junction bases: 8. This CDR3 comprises 18 residues. CDR3 region: CASSLKGLAGGRRETQYF. CDR3 coding DNA: TGTGCCAGCAGCTTAAAGGGACTAGCGGGGGGCCGAAGAGAGACCCAGTACTTC.

This clonotype was recorded many times. The rearrangement links TRBV7-2 to TRBJ2-1; 8 positions agree with TRBD2. The CDR3 length is 14 residues. CDR1 SGHTA and CDR2 FQGNSA come from the germline V gene. Unmatched junction bases numbered 2, after V lost 0 bases and J lost 7 bases. CDR3 nucleotide sequence: TGTGCCAGCAGCTTAGCCGGGGGGGGGAATGAGCAGTTCTTC. Translated: CASSLAGGGNEQFF. Complete variable domain (other parts from reference TRBV7-2 and TRBJ2-1): GAGVSQSPSNKVTEKGKDVELRCDPISGHTALYWYRQSLGQGLEFLIYFQGNSAPDKSGLPSDRFSAERTGGSVSTLTIQRTQQEDSAVYLCASSLAGGGNEQFFGPGTRLTVL.

On this clonotype itself: Compared with germline, one end of the junction differs, possibly owing to a read error. V usage is TRBV5-5 and J usage is TRBJ2-1; D may be TRBD2 (6 bases). Germline loops: CDR1 SGHKS, CDR2 YYEKEE (reference sequence). This CDR3 has 18 amino acids. CDR3 amino acids: CASSGYRDLDYSYNEQLF. Written as DNA, the CDR3 is TGTGCCAGCAGCGGGTACCGGGACTTAGACTACTCCTACAATGAGCAGCTCTTC.

The chain carries TRBV28 and TRBJ2-2; D gene uncertain. This CDR3 is 15 amino acids long. Trimming shortened V by 3 bases and J by 1 base, and 9 bases separated the two germline ends. Germline V gene sequence: CDR1 MDHEN, CDR2 SYDVKM. This CDR3 is CASSLSRRNTGELFF. The CDR3 bases are TGTGCCAGCAGTTTGTCCAGACGGAACACCGGGGAGCTGTTTTTT.

The sample holds many counts of this clonotype. The J gene is TRBJ2-7, the V gene TRBV6-2 or TRBV6-3; 9 bases are a match to TRBD1. There are 15 residues in the CDR3. With 7 bases clipped from V and 1 base from J, the junction kept 8 bases outside the gene matches. CDR1 is MNHEY, CDR2 SVGEGT, per germline. CDR3 in DNA: TGTGCCAGCACCGACAGGGGGGAGGATTCCTACGAGCAGTACTTC. This codes for CASTDRGEDSYEQYF.

This clonotype was detected ten times or more. The rearrangement joins TRBV3-1 to TRBJ1-1; no firm D call. CDR1 and CDR2 (germline): LGHDT, YNNKEL (reference sequence). The V end lost 0 bases, the J end lost 4 bases, and 12 bases lay between the germline ends. This CDR3 is 15 amino acids long. The CDR3 sequence: CASSQDRAGFTEAFF. CDR3 DNA sequence: TGTGCCAGCAGCCAAGATAGAGCGGGCTTCACTGAAGCTTTCTTT. The complete variable domain, with remaining parts taken from reference TRBV3-1 and TRBJ1-1, reads DTAVSQTPKYLVTQMGNDKSIKCEQNLGHDTMYWYKQDSKKFLKIMFSYNNKELIINETVPNRFSPKSPDKAHLNLHINSLELGDSAVYFCASSQDRAGFTEAFFGQGTRLTVV.

This chain links TRBV11-1 with TRBJ2-7; D gene ambiguous. This CDR3 region has 14 residues. The V gene's germline CDR1 is SGHAT and CDR2 FQDESV (reference sequence). Trimming removed 5 bases at V and 2 bases at J, with 13 bases between. The CDR3 bases are TGTGCCAGCAGCACCCTCTCACACCCCTACGAGCAGTACTTC. This codes for CASSTLSHPYEQYF.

This clonotype was seen only a few times. The V gene is TRBV6-1, the J gene TRBJ1-2, with 9 bases that match TRBD1. The CDR3 is 15 residues long. Germline CDR1 MNHNS, CDR2 SASEGT. The ends lost 6 bases at V and 3 bases at J; junction bases unmatched: 8. CDR3 in DNA: TGTGCCAGCAGCGCCTACAGGGGGCACGACTATGGCTACACCTTC. Translation gives CASSAYRGHDYGYTF.